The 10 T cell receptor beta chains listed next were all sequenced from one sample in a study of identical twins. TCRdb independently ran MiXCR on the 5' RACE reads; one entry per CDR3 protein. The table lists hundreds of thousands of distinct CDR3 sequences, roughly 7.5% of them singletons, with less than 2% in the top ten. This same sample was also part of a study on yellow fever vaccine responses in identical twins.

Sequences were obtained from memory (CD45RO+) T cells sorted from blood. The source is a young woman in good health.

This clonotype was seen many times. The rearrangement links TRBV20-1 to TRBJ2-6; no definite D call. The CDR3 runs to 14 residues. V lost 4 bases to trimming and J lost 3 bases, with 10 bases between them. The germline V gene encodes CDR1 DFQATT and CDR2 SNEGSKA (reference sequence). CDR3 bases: TGCAGTGCTATTATTGGGTATGGGGCCAACGTCCTGACTTTC. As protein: CSAIIGYGANVLTF.

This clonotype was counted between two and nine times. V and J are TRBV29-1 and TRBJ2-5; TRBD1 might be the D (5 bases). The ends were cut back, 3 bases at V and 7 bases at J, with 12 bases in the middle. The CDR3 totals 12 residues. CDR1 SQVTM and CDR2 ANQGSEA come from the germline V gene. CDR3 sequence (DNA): TGCAGCGTTGAGCCCGTCCAGGGGACCCAGTACTTC. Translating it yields CSVEPVQGTQYF.

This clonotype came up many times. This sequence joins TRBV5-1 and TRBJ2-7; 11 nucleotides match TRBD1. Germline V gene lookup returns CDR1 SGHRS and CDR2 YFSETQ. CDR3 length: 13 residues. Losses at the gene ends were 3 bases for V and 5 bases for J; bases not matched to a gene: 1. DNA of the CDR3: TGCGCCAGCAGCTGGACAGGGGGCAACGAGCAGTACTTC. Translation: CASSWTGGNEQYF.

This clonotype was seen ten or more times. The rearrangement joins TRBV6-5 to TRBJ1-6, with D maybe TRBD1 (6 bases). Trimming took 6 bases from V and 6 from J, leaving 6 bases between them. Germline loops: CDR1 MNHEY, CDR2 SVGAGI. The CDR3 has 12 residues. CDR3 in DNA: TGTGCCAGCAGGGACAGTAATTCACCCCTCCACTTT. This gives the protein CASRDSNSPLHF.

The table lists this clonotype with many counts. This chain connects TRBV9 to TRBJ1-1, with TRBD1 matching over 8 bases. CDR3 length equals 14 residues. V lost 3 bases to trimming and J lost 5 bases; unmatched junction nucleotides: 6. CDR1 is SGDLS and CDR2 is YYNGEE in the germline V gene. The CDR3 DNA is TGTGCCAGCAGCGATGGCAGGGGGCGGACTGAAGCTTTCTTT. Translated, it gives CASSDGRGRTEAFF. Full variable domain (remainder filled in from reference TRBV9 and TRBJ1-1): DSGVTQTPKHLITATGQRVTLRCSPRSGDLSVYWYQQSLDQGLQFLIQYYNGEERAKGNILERFSAQQFPDLHSELNLSSLELGDSALYFCASSDGRGRTEAFFGQGTRLTVV.

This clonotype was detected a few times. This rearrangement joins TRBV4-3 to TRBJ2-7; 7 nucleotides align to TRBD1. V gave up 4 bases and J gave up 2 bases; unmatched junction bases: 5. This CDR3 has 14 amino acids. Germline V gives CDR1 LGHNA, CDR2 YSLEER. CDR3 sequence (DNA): TGCGCCAGCAGCCGTACGACAGGGACCTACGAGCAGTACTTC. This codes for CASSRTTGTYEQYF.

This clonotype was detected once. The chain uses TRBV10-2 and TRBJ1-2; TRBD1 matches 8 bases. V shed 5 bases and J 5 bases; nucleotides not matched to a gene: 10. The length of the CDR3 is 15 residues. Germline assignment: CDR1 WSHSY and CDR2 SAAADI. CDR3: CASSPQERTGYGYTF. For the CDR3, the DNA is TGCGCCAGCAGTCCCCAGGAGAGGACAGGGTATGGCTACACCTTC.

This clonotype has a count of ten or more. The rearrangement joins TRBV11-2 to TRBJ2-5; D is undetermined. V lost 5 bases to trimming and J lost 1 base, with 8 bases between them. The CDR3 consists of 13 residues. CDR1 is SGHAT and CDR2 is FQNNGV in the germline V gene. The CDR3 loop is CASSPNSQETQYF. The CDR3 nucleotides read TGTGCCAGCAGCCCTAACTCCCAAGAGACCCAGTACTTC.

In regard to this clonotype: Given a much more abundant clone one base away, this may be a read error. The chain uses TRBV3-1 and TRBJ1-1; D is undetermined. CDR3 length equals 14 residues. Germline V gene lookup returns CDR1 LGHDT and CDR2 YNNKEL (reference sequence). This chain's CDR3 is CPSSQATRNTEAFF. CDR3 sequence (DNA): TGTCCCAGCAGCCAAGCGACAAGGAACACTGAAGCTTTCTTT.

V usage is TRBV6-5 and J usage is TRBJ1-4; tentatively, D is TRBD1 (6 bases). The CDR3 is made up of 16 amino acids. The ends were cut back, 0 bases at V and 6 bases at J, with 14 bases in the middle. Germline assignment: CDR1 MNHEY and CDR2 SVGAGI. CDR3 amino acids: CASSYSGAGVYEKLFF. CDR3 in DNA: TGTGCCAGCAGTTACTCGGGCGCAGGGGTTTATGAAAAACTGTTTTTT.